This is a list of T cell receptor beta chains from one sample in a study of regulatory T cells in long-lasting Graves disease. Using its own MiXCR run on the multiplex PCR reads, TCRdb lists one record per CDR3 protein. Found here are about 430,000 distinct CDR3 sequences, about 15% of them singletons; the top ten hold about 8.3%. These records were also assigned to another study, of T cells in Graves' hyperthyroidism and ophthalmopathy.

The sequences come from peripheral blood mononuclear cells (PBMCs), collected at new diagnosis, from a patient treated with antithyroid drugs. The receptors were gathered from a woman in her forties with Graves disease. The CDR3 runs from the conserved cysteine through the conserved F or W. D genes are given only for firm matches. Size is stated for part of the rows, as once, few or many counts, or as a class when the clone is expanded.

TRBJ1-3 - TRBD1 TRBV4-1 TGCGCCAGCAGCCAATCGACAGGGACTGGAAACACCATATATTTT CASSQSTGTGNTIYF
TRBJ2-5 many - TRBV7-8 TGTGCCAGCACCCGGGACAAAAAAGAGACCCAGTACTTC CASTRDKKETQYF
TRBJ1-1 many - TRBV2 TGTGCCAGCAGTGAAGCGCTTCTCGGGTGGCGCTCGGGGAACACTGAAGCTTTCTTT CASSEALLGWRSGNTEAFF
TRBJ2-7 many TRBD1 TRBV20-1 TGCAGTGCTCTACCCAGCTACCGGGACAGGGGGCGCTCCGAGCAGTACTTC CSALPSYRDRGRSEQYF
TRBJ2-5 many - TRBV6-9 TGTGCCAGCAGTTGGAGCGAGGGAGGCCGCGTAGTATACCTCCGAGAGACCCAGTACTTC CASSWSEGGRVVYLRETQYF
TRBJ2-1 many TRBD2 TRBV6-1 TGTGCCGGGGGGACTAGCGGATACAATGAGCAGTTCTTC CAGGTSGYNEQFF
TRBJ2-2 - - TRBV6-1 TGTGCCAGCAGCAACGCGAACACCGGGGAGCTGTTTTTT CASSNANTGELFF
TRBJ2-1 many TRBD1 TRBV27 TGTGCCAGCACCGGCGGACAGGGGGTCTACAATGAGCAGTTCTTC CASTGGQGVYNEQFF
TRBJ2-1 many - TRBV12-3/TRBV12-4 TGTGCCAGCAGTTTGTTACGGTACAATGAGCAGTTCTTC CASSLLRYNEQFF
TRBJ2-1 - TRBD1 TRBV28 TGTGCCAGCAGGACCTGGACAGGGGCGCACGATGAGCAGTTCTTC CASRTWTGAHDEQFF
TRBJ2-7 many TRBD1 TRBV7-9 TGTGCCAGCAGCTCAACAGGGGGTCGCTACGAGCAGTACTTC CASSSTGGRYEQYF